This T cell receptor (beta chain) was obtained from a study of cytomegalovirus exposure and HLA in healthy donors. Study in general: A subsequent analysis stated that the 120 validation repertoires were run on the same platform as the approximately 660 first-cohort repertoires.

As for this clone: Antigen specificity is unknown.

From germline, CDR1 is ENHRY and CDR2 SYGVKD. Deletions cut 2 bases from V and 4 bases from J, with 6 bases between. The CDR3 is 13 residues long. Study-level findings and limits: The investigators catalogued 150 to 200 TCR beta chains as cytomegalovirus-associated.

Sequencing used immunoSEQ multiplex PCR; TCRdb keeps in-frame clones, though not all of them. The top ten hold just over 3% of the sample, which has more than 200,000 clones, around 90% seen once. The chain combines TRBV10-3 with TRBJ1-5; unclear D gene. This receptor was taken from a woman aged 25 to 39 in good health and CMV-seronegative. The material sequenced was PBMCs. The CDR3 spells CAISETWNQPQHF. DNA of the CDR3: TGTGCCATCAGTGAGACCTGGAATCAGCCCCAGCATTTT.